This T cell receptor beta chain stems from a study of cytomegalovirus exposure and HLA in healthy donors. Findings of the study overall: Specific recognition of CMV antigens was confirmed in vitro for a few chains (all CMV-associated). A prior analysis recorded that most TCR beta V segments were productive about 87% or about 30% of the time. Later analysis suggested links between common viral pathogens and several top significant clusters.

This cohort consisted of healthy bone marrow donors. Comments on this clone: The antigen is undetermined.

Per the germline V gene, CDR1 is SGHDN and CDR2 is FVKESK. With 1 base removed from V and 1 base from J, the gap between germline ends came to 10 bases. The CDR3 sequence is 16 residues long. PCR primers comprised 60 Vbeta and 13 Jbeta primers. Profiling relied on immunoSEQ multiplex PCR, and the TCRdb table lists in-frame clones only, not all of them. The sample holds approximately 74,000 clones, less than 80% seen once. This chain links TRBV14 with TRBJ2-2; possibly TRBD1 for D (5 bases). The sequence was obtained from a woman in her thirties or forties in good health and CMV-seronegative. The sequenced sample was PBMCs. This chain's CDR3 is CASSQGQPLNTGELFF. Here the CDR3 DNA reads TGTGCCAGCAGCCAAGGACAGCCACTGAACACCGGGGAGCTGTTTTTT.